Included here is one T cell receptor (beta chain) sequence, with context. What it recognizes is unknown. The junction departs from germline at one end; a sequencing error may be responsible. This specimen belongs to a study of tumor-infiltrating lymphocytes in primary liver carcinoma. Study results and caveats: Tumor samples exhibited a significantly greater top-250-clone fraction than blood samples (p = 0.039). All five tumor regions shared only about 7-25% of top clones.

RNA and DNA were co-extracted from roughly 20-30 mg of unsorted bulk tissue. This CDR3 comprises 16 residues. Germline CDR1 reads MNHEY; CDR2 reads SVGAGI. cDNA specific to TCR beta was made from 500 ng of total RNA, with a constant-region primer employed for priming. Each TCR beta library was derived from three nested multiplex PCR rounds that employed slightly modified ARM-PCR. The first two PCR rounds used TRBV1-TRBV30 primers with a Cbeta primer, 9 to 10 cycles each. MiXCR was run by TCRdb on the multiplex PCR reads, yielding one entry per CDR3 protein. The profile covers some 22,000 distinct CDR3 sequences, with approximately 71% appearing a single time and less than 40% taken by the ten largest.

The chain links TRBV6-5 to TRBJ2-2; the match to TRBD2 covers 9 bases. Sequenced input: liver tumor tissue from sampling region 5. Described subset: tumor region T5, tumor centre. The receptor's source is a woman younger than 45 with primary liver carcinoma and hepatitis B virus infection. As DNA, the CDR3 is TGTGCCAGCACTTATGGACTAGCGTCGAACACCTGGGAGCTGTTTTTT. Protein product: CASTYGLASNTWELFF.